This T cell receptor (beta chain) was obtained from a study of blood T cell repertoires in COVID-19. The protocol was immunoSEQ multiplex PCR, while the TCRdb copy is restricted to in-frame clones and leaves out a portion. The profile covers more than 75,000 clones, with roughly nine tenths appearing a single time and around 7.9% taken by the ten largest. This CDR3 comprises 15 residues. Germline CDR1 MRHNA, CDR2 SNTAGT. The germline V and J ends were trimmed by 2 bases and 0 bases, with 10 bases remaining between them. The chain uses TRBV6-4 and TRBJ1-1; no firm D call. The sequence derives from a man aged 25-45 years with acute or convalescent COVID-19. The sample comprised peripheral blood. The DNA for the CDR3 is TGTGCCAGCAGTGACGGGCCAGGCATGAACACTGAAGCTTTCTTT. It encodes CASSDGPGMNTEAFF.